The clone carrying this T cell receptor (beta chain) appeared a few times. TCRdb reprocessed the RT-PCR reads with MiXCR, giving one entry per CDR3 protein. The sample comprises 650,000 to 800,000 distinct CDR3 sequences, around 14% of which are singletons, and approximately 7% rests with the top ten. The sample belongs to a study of response to subunit inactivated influenza vaccine. The V end was cut by 0 bases, the J end by 2 bases, with 11 bases between. The germline V gene encodes CDR1 SGDLS and CDR2 YYNGEE. CDR3 length: 15 residues. This rearrangement joins TRBV9 to TRBJ2-5; a weak D match, TRBD2 (5 bases). The material sequenced was PBMCs from blood, taken 14 to 15 days before vaccination. The receptor was isolated from a man aged 50 to 60 who received an inactivated influenza vaccine. The CDR3 protein is CASSVVASGQETQYF. For the CDR3, the DNA is TGTGCCAGCAGCGTAGTTGCGTCGGGGCAAGAGACCCAGTACTTC.